These 25 T cell receptor beta chains came from one sample sequenced in a study of shared clonotypes between healthy human individuals. Profiling relied on immunoSEQ multiplex PCR, and the TCRdb table lists in-frame clones only, not all of them. The sample records about 490,000 clones, 79% being singletons. The sample was PBMCs. The receptors were gathered from a woman in her thirties or forties in good health. Some clones in this sample may be carry-over from other donors' samples.

V usage is TRBV7-3 and J usage is TRBJ1-1; 9 bases are a match to TRBD1. Germline values: CDR1 SGHTA, CDR2 FQGTGA. The CDR3 runs 15 residues. The ends lost 2 bases at V and 1 base at J; junction bases unmatched: 2. The CDR3 nucleotides read TGTGCCAGCAGCTTAGTGACAGGGGGGAACACTGAAGCTTTCTTT. The encoded protein is CASSLVTGGNTEAFF.

This chain joins TRBV28 and TRBJ2-1; D is possibly TRBD1 (5 bases). The germline V gene encodes CDR1 MDHEN and CDR2 SYDVKM. The germline V and J ends were trimmed by 3 bases and 3 bases, with 9 bases remaining between them. The length of the CDR3 is 14 residues. The CDR3 is CASSFSGHYNEQFF. CDR3 nucleotide sequence: TGTGCCAGCAGTTTCTCTGGACACTACAATGAGCAGTTCTTC.

This clone was detected many times. J is TRBJ2-6 and V is TRBV11-2; 7 bases are shared with TRBD2. Germline trimming cut 2 bases from V and 0 bases from J; bases unmatched to any gene: 7. This CDR3 comprises 18 residues. Germline assignment: CDR1 SGHAT and CDR2 FQNNGV. The chain's CDR3 is CASSLRGGRLSGANVLTF. The CDR3 nucleotides read TGTGCCAGCAGCTTAAGGGGAGGGAGGCTCTCTGGGGCCAACGTCCTGACTTTC.

This clone has only one observation. The CDR3 bases are TGTGCCAGCAGCGCGGGACCCGGCGGTGAAAAACTGTTTTTT. Encoded protein: CASSAGPGGEKLFF. The chain employs TRBV5-4 and TRBJ1-4, with D tentatively TRBD1 (5 bases). The CDR3 totals 14 residues. V gave up 4 bases and J gave up 7 bases, with 14 bases separating them. Looked up from germline, CDR1 is SGHNT and CDR2 is YYREEE (reference sequence).

The V and J genes are TRBV28 and TRBJ1-2; TRBD1 might be the D (6 bases). The germline CDR1 and CDR2 sequences are MDHEN and SYDVKM. This CDR3 is 14 amino acids long. Trimming shortened V by 1 base and J by 7 bases, and 13 bases separated the two germline ends. The CDR3 is CASSLSTGNPGYTF. The CDR3 nucleotides read TGTGCCAGCAGTTTATCTACAGGGAACCCTGGCTACACCTTC.

The V call is TRBV6-5, the J call TRBJ1-2; TRBD1 matches 8 bases. The germline V gene encodes CDR1 MNHEY and CDR2 SVGAGI. The CDR3 spans 14 residues. V shed 3 bases, J shed 8 bases, and the junction held 8 bases outside the gene matches. CDR3 nucleotides: TGTGCCAGCAGTTATATTCAGGGGGCAACCGGCTACACCTTC. Its protein is CASSYIQGATGYTF.

This clone was seen a few times. J is TRBJ2-6 and V is TRBV6-4, with a tentative D call TRBD2 (5 bases). Trimming pared 5 bases from V and 2 bases from J, leaving 10 bases between. Germline V gene sequence: CDR1 MRHNA, CDR2 SNTAGT. The CDR3 extends over 15 amino acids. The CDR3 coding sequence is TGTGCCAGCAGTAAAGACGGGGCTGGGGCCAACGTCCTGACTTTC. As protein: CASSKDGAGANVLTF.

The CDR3 protein is CASSVGGLAGGTDTQYF. The CDR3 bases are TGTGCCAGCAGCGTAGGGGGACTAGCGGGCGGCACAGATACGCAGTATTTT. This chain uses TRBV9 with TRBJ2-3, with 12 bases aligning to TRBD2. V shed 0 bases and J 1 base; nucleotides not matched to a gene: 3. This CDR3 is built from 17 residues. Germline CDR1 SGDLS, CDR2 YYNGEE.

The chain has TRBV11-3 and TRBJ2-3, with D unclear. CDR1 and CDR2 from the germline V gene are SGHNT and YENEEA. V shed 1 base and J shed 3 bases, with 14 bases lying between them. The length of the CDR3 is 16 residues. CDR3 sequence (DNA): TGTGCCAGCAGCTTAGGTCTCTTGGACGAAACAGATACGCAGTATTTT. Protein: CASSLGLLDETDTQYF.

The chain combines TRBV30 with TRBJ1-2; no definite D call. From germline, CDR1 is GTSNPN and CDR2 SVGIG (reference sequence). V shed 2 bases and J shed 3 bases, with 16 bases lying between them. The CDR3 has 15 amino acids. CDR3 DNA sequence: TGTGCCTGGAGTTTAGAGCGGCCCGATTACTATGGCTACACCTTC. Its translation: CAWSLERPDYYGYTF.

The chain couples TRBV28 to TRBJ1-2, with no clear D. CDR1 is MDHEN, CDR2 SYDVKM, per germline. Trimming left V 1 base short and J 3 bases short, with 6 bases between. This CDR3 spans 13 amino acids. The CDR3 DNA is TGTGCCAGCAGTTTATTGACACACTATGGCTACACCTTC. Its protein product is CASSLLTHYGYTF.

V and J are TRBV4-1 and TRBJ2-5, with TRBD1 as a possible D gene (5 bases). V lost 3 bases and J 2 bases, leaving 13 bases between the germline ends. The CDR3 runs 15 residues. Per the germline V gene, CDR1 is MGHRA and CDR2 is YSYEKL. The CDR3 nucleotides are TGCGCCAGCAGCCATGGCAAGGGGAAACAAGAGACCCAGTACTTC. This codes for CASSHGKGKQETQYF.

The chain couples TRBV7-2 to TRBJ2-1; weak D call: TRBD2 (6 bases). This CDR3 has 17 residues. Trimming left V 1 base short and J 2 bases short, with 15 bases between. Germline V gives CDR1 SGHTA, CDR2 FQGNSA. CDR3: CASSLGGGKIPYNEQFF. The CDR3 bases are TGTGCCAGCAGCTTAGGTGGCGGGAAGATTCCCTACAATGAGCAGTTCTTC.

This clone was seen only a few times. The gene calls are TRBV19 and TRBJ2-1, with a weak D call TRBD1 (5 bases). Looked up from germline, CDR1 is LNHDA and CDR2 is SQIVND (reference sequence). Trimming took off 5 bases at V and 15 bases at J, with 23 bases between the two ends. The CDR3 is made up of 14 amino acids. CDR3 residues: CASSVTQSSGLGFF. As DNA, the CDR3 is TGTGCCAGTAGTGTCACCCAGAGCTCAGGGTTGGGGTTCTTC.

In its sample, this clone was seen once. The CDR3 coding sequence is TGTGCCAGCTCACCTCGGGGGAGGGAAGATACGCAGTATTTT. This sequence encodes CASSPRGREDTQYF. The chain couples TRBV18 to TRBJ2-3; 7 bases match TRBD2. The V segment lost 3 bases and the J segment 5 bases; nucleotides outside the gene matches: 5. Germline lookup yields CDR1 KGHSH and CDR2 LQKENI. The CDR3 loop spans 14 amino acids.

The J gene is TRBJ2-1, the V gene TRBV5-6, with D possibly TRBD2 on 5 matching bases. Germline loops: CDR1 SGHDT, CDR2 YYEEEE. The CDR3 covers 15 residues. Trimming shortened V by 4 bases and J by 5 bases, and 16 bases separated the two germline ends. Written as DNA, the CDR3 is TGTGCCAGCAGCGGAGGACGACTAATTCACAATGAGCAGTTCTTC. It codes for CASSGGRLIHNEQFF.

J is TRBJ1-2 and V is TRBV2; no reliable D call. Germline CDR1 SNHLY, CDR2 FYNNEI. Trimming took 2 bases from V and 2 from J, leaving 6 bases between them. The CDR3 extends over 13 amino acids. CDR3 in DNA: TGTGCCAGCAGTGAACGGAACAACTATGGCTACACCTTC. It codes for CASSERNNYGYTF.

The CDR3 DNA sequence: TGTGCCTGGAGTGTACGGGCGGACCAGGGAGATACGCAGTATTTT. The encoded protein is CAWSVRADQGDTQYF. The chain employs TRBV30 and TRBJ2-3; tentative D call: TRBD1 (5 bases). Germline CDR1 reads GTSNPN; CDR2 reads SVGIG (reference sequence). V lost 0 bases and J lost 5, with 15 bases in between. This CDR3 has 15 amino acids.

This clone has just one count. As DNA, the CDR3 is TGTGCCACCAGCAGAGATCAAAGCGGGGAGGAGTTCTTC. Translating gives CATSRDQSGEEFF. This rearrangement joins TRBV15 to TRBJ2-1, with TRBD2 identical over 7 bases. Germline V gene data show CDR1 as LNHNV and CDR2 as YYDKDF (reference sequence). The CDR3 runs 13 residues. V trimming: 0 bases; J trimming: 14 bases; junction bases outside the gene matches: 7.

This clone was counted ten times or more. The chain combines TRBV9 with TRBJ1-4, with TRBD1 as a possible D gene (5 bases). The germline V and J ends were trimmed by 4 bases and 4 bases, with 14 bases remaining between them. The CDR3 consists of 15 residues. Per the germline V gene, CDR1 is SGDLS and CDR2 is YYNGEE. CDR3 in DNA: TGTGCCAGCAGCCCGGACCGGGGGTTTAATGAAAAACTGTTTTTT. Its translation: CASSPDRGFNEKLFF.

This chain links TRBV5-1 with TRBJ1-5; D gene unclear. CDR1 is SGHRS and CDR2 is YFSETQ in the germline V gene. Trimming took off 0 bases at V and 2 bases at J, with 12 bases between the two ends. There are 16 residues in the CDR3. CDR3 region: CASSLAGPRGNQPQHF. The CDR3 bases are TGCGCCAGCAGCTTGGCCGGGCCCCGGGGCAATCAGCCCCAGCATTTT.

The CDR3 protein is CASSVSHTGGEQYF. The CDR3 DNA is TGTGCCAGCAGCGTGTCCCACACAGGGGGCGAGCAGTACTTC. The chain employs TRBV9 and TRBJ2-7; 8 bases match TRBD1. Germline V gene data show CDR1 as SGDLS and CDR2 as YYNGEE. V shed 2 bases, J shed 6 bases, and the junction held 7 bases outside the gene matches. This CDR3 region has 14 residues.

Only a few counts were recorded for this clone. The J gene is TRBJ2-7, the V gene TRBV28, with a tentative D call TRBD2 (6 bases). The V gene's germline CDR1 is MDHEN and CDR2 SYDVKM. The CDR3 runs to 17 residues. Trimming removed 2 bases at V and 0 bases at J, with 17 bases between. CDR3 in amino acids: CASSLRSLGGNSYEQYF. CDR3 bases: TGTGCCAGCAGTTTACGCAGTTTGGGCGGGAACTCCTACGAGCAGTACTTC.

This clone has just one count. The chain couples TRBV7-2 to TRBJ2-1; 8 nucleotides match TRBD2. The CDR3 length is 18 residues. The junction had 12 bases not matched to a gene; V was cut back by 5 bases and J by 0 bases. In germline, CDR1 is SGHTA, CDR2 FQGNSA. The CDR3 here is CASSAPTSADSSYNEQFF. Here the CDR3 DNA reads TGTGCCAGCAGCGCCCCGACTAGCGCCGACAGCTCCTACAATGAGCAGTTCTTC. The complete variable domain, with remaining parts taken from reference TRBV7-2 and TRBJ2-1, reads GAGVSQSPSNKVTEKGKDVELRCDPISGHTALYWYRQSLGQGLEFLIYFQGNSAPDKSGLPSDRFSAERTGGSVSTLTIQRTQQEDSAVYLCASSAPTSADSSYNEQFFGPGTRLTVL.

In this sample, this clone turned up once. The genes are TRBV7-9 and TRBJ1-3, with 8 bases lining up with TRBD1. CDR1 and CDR2 (germline): SEHNR, FQNEAQ (reference sequence). The V gene end was trimmed by 5 bases and the J gene end by 0 bases; junction bases not matched to a gene: 6. This CDR3 region has 16 residues. As DNA, the CDR3 is TGTGCCAGCAGCGACCACACAGGGGGCTCTGGAAACACCATATATTTT. Translated, it gives CASSDHTGGSGNTIYF.